Listed below are T cell receptor beta chains from one sample, sequenced in a study of T cell responses to AZD1222 COVID-19 vaccine. Using immunoSEQ multiplex PCR, the repertoire was profiled, and TCRdb retains in-frame clones only, with some absent. The sample shows some 250,000 clones, almost 95% of them seen only once. This specimen was peripheral blood, taken 28 days after the second AZD1222 dose. These receptors all come from an adult who received the AZD1222 COVID-19 vaccine. The CDR3 runs from the conserved cysteine through the conserved F or W. The D gene is left open where the match is weak. Size values are once, few and many counts, or a class for expanded clones, and some rows have none.

d_call,cdr3_length,j_call,clone_size,v_call,cdr3_nt,cdr3_aa
TRBD1,13,TRBJ1-4,NA,TRBV28,TGTGCCAGCACCTCAGGGGGACGTGAAAAACTGTTTTTT,CASTSGGREKLFF
NA,15,TRBJ1-1,NA,TRBV5-4,TGTGCCAGCAGCCCTCCCCAGCGAGGGAACACTGAAGCTTTCTTT,CASSPPQRGNTEAFF
TRBD2,16,TRBJ2-7,NA,TRBV7-6,TGTGCCAGCAGTTTAAAACCCAGCGGGAGCTCCTACGAGCAGTACTTC,CASSLKPSGSSYEQYF
NA,15,TRBJ2-3,NA,TRBV4-1,TGCGCCAGCAGCCAAGAAGGGTTCGGGGTAGATACGCAGTATTTT,CASSQEGFGVDTQYF
TRBD1,16,TRBJ2-2,NA,TRBV6-5,TGTGCCAGCAGTTACTCGGGACAGGGTACTACCGGGGAGCTGTTTTTT,CASSYSGQGTTGELFF
NA,14,TRBJ2-2,NA,TRBV6-5,TGTGCCAGCACCCTAAGCGGGCGGACCGGGGAGCTGTTTTTT,CASTLSGRTGELFF
NA,16,TRBJ2-1,once,TRBV7-3,TGTGCCAGCAGCTTAGAAGGCGGAACAGATTACAATGAGCAGTTCTTC,CASSLEGGTDYNEQFF
NA,14,TRBJ1-3,NA,TRBV9,TGTGCCAGCAGCTCGATCGTCTCTGGAAACACCATATATTTT,CASSSIVSGNTIYF
NA,14,TRBJ2-7,NA,TRBV7-3,TGTGCCAGCTTTAGCGGGACAGGGCTGAACGAGCAGTACTTC,CASFSGTGLNEQYF
TRBD2,15,TRBJ2-3,NA,TRBV23-1,TGCGCCAGCAGCCCGGGACTAGCAAGCACAGATACGCAGTATTTT,CASSPGLASTDTQYF
TRBD2,16,TRBJ2-3,NA,TRBV19,TGTGCCAGTAGTTCCCTAGCGGGGACGATCACAGATACGCAGTATTTT,CASSSLAGTITDTQYF
NA,13,TRBJ2-5,NA,TRBV4-1,TGCGCCAGCCGGGACGGACTCGGGGAGACCCAGTACTTC,CASRDGLGETQYF
NA,12,TRBJ2-2,NA,TRBV5-1,TGCGCCAGCAGAACTTTCACCGGGGAGCTGTTTTTT,CASRTFTGELFF
NA,14,TRBJ2-7,NA,TRBV7-2,TGTGCCAGCAGCTGGGGGACAATAAGCTACGAGCAGTACTTC,CASSWGTISYEQYF
NA,13,TRBJ2-7,NA,TRBV28,TGTGCCAGCAGTTTAAGAAAATCCTACGAGCAGTACTTC,CASSLRKSYEQYF
TRBD1,14,TRBJ1-4,NA,TRBV5-6,TGTGCCAGCAGGCGGGAGGGGGCAGGTGAAAAACTGTTTTTT,CASRREGAGEKLFF